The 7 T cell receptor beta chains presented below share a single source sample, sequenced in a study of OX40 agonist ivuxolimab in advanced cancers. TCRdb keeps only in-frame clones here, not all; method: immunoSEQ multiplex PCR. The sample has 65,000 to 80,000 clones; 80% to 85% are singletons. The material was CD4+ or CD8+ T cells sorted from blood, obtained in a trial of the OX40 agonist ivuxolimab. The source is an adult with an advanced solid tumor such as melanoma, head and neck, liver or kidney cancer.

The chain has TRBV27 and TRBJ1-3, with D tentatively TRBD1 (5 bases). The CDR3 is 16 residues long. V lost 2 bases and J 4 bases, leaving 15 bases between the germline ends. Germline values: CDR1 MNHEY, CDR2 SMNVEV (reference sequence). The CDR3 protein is CASSLRGGLVGNTIYF. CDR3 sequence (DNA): TGTGCCAGCAGTTTAAGGGGAGGCTTGGTCGGAAACACCATATATTTT.

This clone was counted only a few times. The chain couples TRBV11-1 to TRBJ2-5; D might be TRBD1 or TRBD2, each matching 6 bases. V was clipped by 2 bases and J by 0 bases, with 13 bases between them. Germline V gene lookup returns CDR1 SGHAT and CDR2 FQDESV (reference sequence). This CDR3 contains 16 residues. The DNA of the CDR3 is TGTGCCAGCAGCTTACCGGGGGCAGGGAACCAAGAGACCCAGTACTTC. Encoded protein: CASSLPGAGNQETQYF. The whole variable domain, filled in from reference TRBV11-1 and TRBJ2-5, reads EAEVAQSPRYKITEKSQAVAFWCDPISGHATLYWYRQILGQGPELLVQFQDESVVDDSQLPKDRFSAERLKGVDSTLKIQPAELGDSAMYLCASSLPGAGNQETQYFGPGTRLLVL.

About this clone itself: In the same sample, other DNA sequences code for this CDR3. CDR3 in amino acids: CSVEGNTEAFF. DNA for the CDR3: TGCAGCGTTGAAGGGAACACTGAAGCTTTCTTT. This rearrangement joins TRBV29-1 to TRBJ1-1, with D unresolved. CDR1 SQVTM and CDR2 ANQGSEA come from the germline V gene. This CDR3 contains 11 residues. Trimming pared 1 base from V and 1 base from J, leaving 1 base between.

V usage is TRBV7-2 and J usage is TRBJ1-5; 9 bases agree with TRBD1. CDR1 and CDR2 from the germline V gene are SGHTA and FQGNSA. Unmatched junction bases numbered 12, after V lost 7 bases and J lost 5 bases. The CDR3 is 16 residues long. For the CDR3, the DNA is TGTGCCAGCACCCCGGTCGACAGGGGGTTCGATCAGCCCCAGCATTTT. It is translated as CASTPVDRGFDQPQHF.

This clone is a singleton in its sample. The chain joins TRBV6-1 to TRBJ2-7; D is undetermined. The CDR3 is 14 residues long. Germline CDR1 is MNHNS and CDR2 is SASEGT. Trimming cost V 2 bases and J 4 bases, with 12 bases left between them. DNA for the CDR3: TGTGCCAGCAGTGAATCACCGACAACGTACGAGCAGTACTTC. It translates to CASSESPTTYEQYF.

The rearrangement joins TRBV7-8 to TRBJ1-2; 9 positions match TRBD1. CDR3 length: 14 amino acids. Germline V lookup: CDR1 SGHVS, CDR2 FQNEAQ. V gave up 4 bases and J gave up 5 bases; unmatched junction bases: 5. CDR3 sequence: CASSSGTGLYGYTF. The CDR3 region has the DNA TGTGCCAGCAGCTCCGGGACAGGGCTATATGGCTACACCTTC.

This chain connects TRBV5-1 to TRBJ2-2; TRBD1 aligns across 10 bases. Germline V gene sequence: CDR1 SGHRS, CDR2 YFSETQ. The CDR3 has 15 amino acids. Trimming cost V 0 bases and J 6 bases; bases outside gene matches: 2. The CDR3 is CASSLGQGASGELFF. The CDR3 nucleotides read TGCGCCAGCAGCTTGGGACAGGGGGCGTCCGGGGAGCTGTTTTTT.